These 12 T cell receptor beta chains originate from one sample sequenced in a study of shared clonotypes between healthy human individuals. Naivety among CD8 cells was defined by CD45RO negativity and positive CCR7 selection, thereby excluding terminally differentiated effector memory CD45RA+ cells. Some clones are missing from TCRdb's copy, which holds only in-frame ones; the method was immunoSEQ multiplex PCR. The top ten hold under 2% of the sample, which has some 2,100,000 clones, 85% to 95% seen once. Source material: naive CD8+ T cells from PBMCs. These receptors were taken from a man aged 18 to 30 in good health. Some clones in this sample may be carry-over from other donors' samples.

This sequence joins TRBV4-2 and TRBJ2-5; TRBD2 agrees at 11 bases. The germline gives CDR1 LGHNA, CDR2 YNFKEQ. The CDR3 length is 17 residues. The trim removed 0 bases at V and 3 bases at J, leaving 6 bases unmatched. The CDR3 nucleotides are TGTGCCAGCAGCCAAGATGGGGTAGCGGGAGGGAAAGAGACCCAGTACTTC. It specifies CASSQDGVAGGKETQYF.

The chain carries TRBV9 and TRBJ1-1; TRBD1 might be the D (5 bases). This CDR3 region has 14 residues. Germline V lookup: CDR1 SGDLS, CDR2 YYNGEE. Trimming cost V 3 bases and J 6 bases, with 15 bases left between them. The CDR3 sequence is CASSASRVGAEAFF. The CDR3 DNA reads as TGTGCCAGCAGCGCCTCCAGGGTTGGCGCTGAAGCTTTCTTT.

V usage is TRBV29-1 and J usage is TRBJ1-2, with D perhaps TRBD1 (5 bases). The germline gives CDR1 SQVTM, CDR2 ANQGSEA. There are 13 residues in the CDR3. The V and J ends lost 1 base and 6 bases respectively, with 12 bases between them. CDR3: CSVEGGRRHGYTF. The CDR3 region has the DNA TGCAGCGTTGAAGGGGGACGGAGACATGGCTACACCTTC.

The CDR3 spells CASSLLGQVTDTQYF. In DNA, the CDR3 is TGTGCCAGCAGTTTATTGGGACAGGTCACAGATACGCAGTATTTT. The J gene is TRBJ2-3, the V gene TRBV28, with TRBD1 matching 8 bases. The V gene's germline CDR1 is MDHEN and CDR2 SYDVKM. The CDR3 runs to 15 residues. V trimming: 1 base; J trimming: 2 bases; junction bases outside the gene matches: 2.

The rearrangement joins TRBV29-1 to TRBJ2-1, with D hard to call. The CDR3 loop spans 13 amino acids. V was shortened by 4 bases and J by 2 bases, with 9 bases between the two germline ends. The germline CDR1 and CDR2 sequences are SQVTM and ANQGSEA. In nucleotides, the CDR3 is TGCAGCGTTGGGCAGGCTACCTACAATGAGCAGTTCTTC. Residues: CSVGQATYNEQFF.

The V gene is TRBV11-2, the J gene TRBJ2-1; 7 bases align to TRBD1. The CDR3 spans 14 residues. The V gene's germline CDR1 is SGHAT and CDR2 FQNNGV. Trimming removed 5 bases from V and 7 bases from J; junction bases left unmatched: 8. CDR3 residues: CASSTRQGGNEQFF. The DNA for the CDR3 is TGTGCCAGCAGCACCCGACAGGGTGGGAATGAGCAGTTCTTC.

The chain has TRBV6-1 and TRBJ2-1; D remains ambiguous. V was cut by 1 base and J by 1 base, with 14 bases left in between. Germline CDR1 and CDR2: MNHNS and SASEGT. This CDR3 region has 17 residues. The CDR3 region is CASSEDGRRRSYNEQFF. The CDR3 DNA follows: TGTGCCAGCAGTGAAGATGGCAGACGGCGGTCCTACAATGAGCAGTTCTTC.

CDR3 protein: CASSLGDLVNEQFF. The CDR3 nucleotides are TGTGCCAGCAGCTTGGGGGACTTAGTCAATGAGCAGTTCTTC. The chain carries TRBV5-4 and TRBJ2-1; tentative D call: TRBD2 (6 bases). Germline values: CDR1 SGHNT, CDR2 YYREEE (reference sequence). Trimming cost V 0 bases and J 6 bases, with 10 bases left between them. This CDR3 region has 14 residues.

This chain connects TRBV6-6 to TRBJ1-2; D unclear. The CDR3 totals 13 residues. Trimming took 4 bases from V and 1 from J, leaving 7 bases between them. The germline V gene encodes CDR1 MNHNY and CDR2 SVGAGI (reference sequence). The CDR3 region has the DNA TGTGCCAGCAGTTCGGTAGATAACTATGGCTACACCTTC. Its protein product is CASSSVDNYGYTF.

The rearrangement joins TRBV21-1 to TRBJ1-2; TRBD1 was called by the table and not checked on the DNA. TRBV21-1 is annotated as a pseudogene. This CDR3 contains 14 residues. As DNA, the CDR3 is TGTGCCAGCAGCAAACGGGACAGGGTAAGTGGCTACACCTTC. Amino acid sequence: CASSKRDRVSGYTF.

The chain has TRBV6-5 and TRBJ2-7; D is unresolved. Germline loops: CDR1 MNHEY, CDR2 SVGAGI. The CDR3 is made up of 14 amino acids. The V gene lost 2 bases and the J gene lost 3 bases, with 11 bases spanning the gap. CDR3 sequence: CASSYDLANYEQYF. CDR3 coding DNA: TGTGCCAGCAGTTACGACCTCGCGAACTACGAGCAGTACTTC.

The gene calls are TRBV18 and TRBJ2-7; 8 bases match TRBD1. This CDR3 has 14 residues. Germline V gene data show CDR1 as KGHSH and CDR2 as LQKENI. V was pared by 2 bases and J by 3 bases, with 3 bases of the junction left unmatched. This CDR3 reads CASSPFGQGYEQYF. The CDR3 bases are TGTGCCAGCTCACCATTCGGACAGGGCTACGAGCAGTACTTC.